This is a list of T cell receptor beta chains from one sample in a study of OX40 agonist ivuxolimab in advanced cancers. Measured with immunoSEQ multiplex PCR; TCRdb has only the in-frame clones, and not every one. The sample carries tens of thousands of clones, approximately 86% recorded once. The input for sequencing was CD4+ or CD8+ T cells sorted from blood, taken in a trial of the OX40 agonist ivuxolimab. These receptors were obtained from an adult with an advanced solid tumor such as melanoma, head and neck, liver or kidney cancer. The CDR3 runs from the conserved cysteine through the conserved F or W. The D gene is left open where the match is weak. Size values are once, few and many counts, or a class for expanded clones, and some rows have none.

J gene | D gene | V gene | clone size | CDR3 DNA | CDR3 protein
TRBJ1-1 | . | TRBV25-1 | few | TGTGCCAGCAGCAAGGGGGTTGCTGAAGCTTTCTTT | CASSKGVAEAFF
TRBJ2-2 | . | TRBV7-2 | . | TGTGCCAGCAAAGACCAGGGAGTCTCGAACACCGGGGAGCTGTTTTTT | CASKDQGVSNTGELFF
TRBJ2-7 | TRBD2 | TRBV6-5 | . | TGTGCCAGCAGTGGGACGGGGGGGCCCTACGAGCAGTACTTC | CASSGTGGPYEQYF
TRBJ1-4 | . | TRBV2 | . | TGTGCCGGATGGACTAATGAAAAACTGTTTTTT | CAGWTNEKLFF
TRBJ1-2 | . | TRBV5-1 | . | TGCGCCAGCAGCTTGTTGACCAACAACTATGGCTACACCTTC | CASSLLTNNYGYTF
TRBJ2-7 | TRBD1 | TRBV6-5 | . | TGTGCCAGCAGTAGGACAGGATGGGAGCAGTACTTC | CASSRTGWEQYF
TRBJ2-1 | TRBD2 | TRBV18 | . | TGTGCCAGCTCCCGGGGCGGGGGAGAATACAATGAGCAGTTCTTC | CASSRGGGEYNEQFF
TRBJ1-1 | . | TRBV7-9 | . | TGTGCCAGCAGCATAGGGTTGGGGGTGAACACTGAAGCTTTCTTT | CASSIGLGVNTEAFF
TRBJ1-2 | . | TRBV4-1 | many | TGCGCCAGCAGCCAGGTCGGGGGGACTAATCAAATTAACTATGGCTACACCTTC | CASSQVGGTNQINYGYTF
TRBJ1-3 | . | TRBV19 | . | TGTGCCAGTATAGGGTTTCTCTCTGGAAACACCATATATTTT | CASIGFLSGNTIYF
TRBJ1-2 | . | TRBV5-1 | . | TGCGTCAGCAGCTTCTGGTCAGGGCTGGCACAAGGTGGCTACACCTTC | CVSSFWSGLAQGGYTF
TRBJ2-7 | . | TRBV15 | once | TGTGCCACCAGCAGGACCCGGGACTCCTACGAGCAGTACTTC | CATSRTRDSYEQYF
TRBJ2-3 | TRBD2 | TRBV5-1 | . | TGCGCCAGCAGCTGGCCAAGCGGGGCGGCCACAGATACGCAGTATTTT | CASSWPSGAATDTQYF
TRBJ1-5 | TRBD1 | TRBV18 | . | TGTGCCAGCTCACCCGGACAGGGAAATCAGCCCCAGCATTTT | CASSPGQGNQPQHF
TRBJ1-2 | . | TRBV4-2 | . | TGTGCCAGCACCGCACGGGCTGCATCATCTAGGAACCGGGTAGATGGCTACACCTTC | CASTARAASSRNRVDGYTF
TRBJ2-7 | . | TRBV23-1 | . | TGCGCCAGCAGTCCGCATCGGGGGTTCAACTACGAGCAGTACTTC | CASSPHRGFNYEQYF
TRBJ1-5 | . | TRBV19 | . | TGTGCCAGTAAGGCGGGGCGAAGCAATCAGCCCCAGCATTTT | CASKAGRSNQPQHF
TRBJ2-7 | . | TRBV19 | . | TGTGCCAGTAAGGGGACCTACACCTCCTACGAGCAGTACTTC | CASKGTYTSYEQYF
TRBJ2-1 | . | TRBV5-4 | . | TGTGCCAGCAGCTCGTCGACAGACCACAATGAGCAGTTCTTC | CASSSSTDHNEQFF
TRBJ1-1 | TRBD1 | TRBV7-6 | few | TGTGCCAGCAGTCAAACAGGGGGGCATTTGAACACTGAAGCTTTCTTT | CASSQTGGHLNTEAFF
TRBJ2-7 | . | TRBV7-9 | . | TGTGCCAGCAGCTTAGGAGCCAGGCTCGTCGTGGAGCAGTACTTC | CASSLGARLVVEQYF
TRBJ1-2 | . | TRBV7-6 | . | TGTGCCAGCAGCTTAGACGGTAGTTACCGCCCCTATGGCTACACCTTC | CASSLDGSYRPYGYTF
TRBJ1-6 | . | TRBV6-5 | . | TGTGCCAGCAGTTACGCGGCATTGGGTTCACCCCTCCACTTT | CASSYAALGSPLHF
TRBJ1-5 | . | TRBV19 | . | TGTGCCAGTACCCGGAGGGGGGGCATCGGGAGCAATCAGCCCCAGCATTTT | CASTRRGGIGSNQPQHF
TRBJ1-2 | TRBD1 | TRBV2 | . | TGTGCCAGCAGGGAAACAGGGGTGTCTGGCTACACCTTC | CASRETGVSGYTF
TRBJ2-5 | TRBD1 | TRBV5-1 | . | TGCGCCAGCAGCCCCGGGACAGTTGTACGAGAGACCCAGTACTTC | CASSPGTVVRETQYF
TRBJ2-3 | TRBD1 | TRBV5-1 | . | TGCGCCAGCAGCTTGGCCAGGGGGCGCGGGGATACGCAGTATTTT | CASSLARGRGDTQYF
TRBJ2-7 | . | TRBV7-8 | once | TGTGCCAGCAGCTTGCAGTTCTCCGGCTACGAGCAGTACTTC | CASSLQFSGYEQYF
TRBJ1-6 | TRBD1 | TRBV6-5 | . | TGTGCCAGCAGTGACTGGGACAGGGGAGAGCTCCTCCACTTT | CASSDWDRGELLHF
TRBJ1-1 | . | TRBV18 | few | TGTGCCAGCCGTCACGGGGCAGGCACAAACACTGAAGCTTTCTTT | CASRHGAGTNTEAFF
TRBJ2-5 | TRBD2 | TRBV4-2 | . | TGTGCCAGCAGCCAAGGAGTCGGGGGGGGAGAGACCCAGTACTTC | CASSQGVGGGETQYF
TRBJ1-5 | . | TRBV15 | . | TGTGCCACCAGCAAACAAGGTGTTGGGGGCAGCAATCAGCCCCAGCATTTT | CATSKQGVGGSNQPQHF
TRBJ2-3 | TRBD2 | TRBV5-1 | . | TGCGCCAGCACCAAGACTAGCGGGGGCACAGATACGCAGTATTTT | CASTKTSGGTDTQYF
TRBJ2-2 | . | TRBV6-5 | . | TGTGCCAGCAGCCCTGGAATCTCCGGGGAGCTGTTTTTT | CASSPGISGELFF
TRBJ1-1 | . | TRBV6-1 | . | TGTGCCAGCAGAGTCTTTAGGAGTCTGGGAACTGAAGCTTTCTTT | CASRVFRSLGTEAFF